What follows is one TCR beta chain and its context. These data originate in a study of blood T cell repertoires in COVID-19. Produced via immunoSEQ multiplex PCR; TCRdb's table is partial and in-frame only. The sample holds around 450,000 clones, roughly nine tenths seen once. CDR3 length: 15 residues. The germline V gene has CDR1 MNHEY and CDR2 SVGAGI. The V gene lost 4 bases and the J gene lost 0 bases, with 12 bases spanning the gap. The rearrangement joins TRBV6-5 to TRBJ1-2; no clear D. This clonotype originated in a woman aged 18-29 years with acute COVID-19. The sequencing input was PBMCs or T cells enriched from blood (not recorded which). The CDR3 protein is CASSSERSANYGYTF. CDR3 sequence (DNA): TGTGCCAGCAGTTCTGAAAGATCGGCTAACTATGGCTACACCTTC.